This T cell receptor beta chain was sequenced during a study of cytomegalovirus exposure and HLA in healthy donors (dated by TCRdb to the late 2010s). With respect to the entire study: According to an earlier analysis of 587 of the donors, 150 million to 200 million T cells yielded 117 million unique TCR beta sequences and more than 250 Gb of sequence data. The aim of the study was to test whether cataloging public T cell receptors could identify signatures of past pathogen exposure. An early release that covered some 640 HLA-typed donors contained about 300 gigabases of sequencing data and roughly 84 million unique TCR sequences. Every repertoire in the discovery cohort had been generated on one and the same sequencing platform. An earlier analysis of 587 of the donors used high-throughput TCR beta sequencing to judge whether each TCR beta V gene segment behaved as functional or pseudogenic. Donor age, sex, ethnicity and CMV serostatus were compiled together with the repertoire data. Besides the first cohort of around 670 subjects, a separate validation cohort made up of 120 different subjects was used. Class I and class II HLA loci were covered by the typing at four-digit resolution. A later analysis re-analyzed previously published TCR beta repertoires from about 730 donors and added high-resolution HLA genotyping to study TCR occurrence patterns. The number of typed donors differed by locus: 629-630 for A, B, C, DRB1 and DQB1; 500 to 550 for DQA1; 606 for DPA1; and 400 to 480 for DPB1. Genome-wide SNP genotypes for about 60% of the 666 donors were used in a later genetic analysis, which treated that subset as a discovery cohort. Rather than drawing on any new phenotypic data, the later analysis identified candidate immune exposures from TCR beta sequences and the way those sequences occurred across donors. The T cell repertoires of some 670 subjects were profiled by immunosequencing and related to cytomegalovirus serostatus. To predict cytomegalovirus infection status, the study combined high-throughput TCR immunosequencing, statistical association of individual TCRs with disease status, and machine learning. Among 300 to 500 genotyped donors of the cohort, an average of around 250,000 unique TCR beta nucleotide sequences was sequenced per donor, of which about 18% were non-productive. Roughly five DR-DQ haplotypes were handled as single units for association and clustering, since linkage in the cohort was strong. The genetic ancestry cluster associated with self-reported Caucasian donors included around four fifths of the 398 genotyped donors. Results and caveats for the whole study, not just this receptor: In an earlier analysis of 587 of the donors, most TCR beta V segments appeared in productive rearrangements about 87% or about 30% of the time, broadly matching IMGT annotations. In a later analysis, the rate of TCR association differed among HLA loci, with DRB1 alleles having the most associated TCRs and HLA-C alleles having the fewest. Several of the top co-occurrence clusters appeared to be linked to parvovirus B19, influenza, CMV and Epstein-Barr virus, according to a later analysis. A later genetic analysis associated a missense DCLRE1C variant with V-gene and J-gene trimming of TCR beta chains, and an independent cohort replicated the association. A total of 164 TCR beta chains were listed by the study as associated with cytomegalovirus. Most TCR sequences were observed very rarely across donors, whereas some public TCRs were present in many individuals. Compared with the 666-donor mean, donors in an Asian-associated ancestry cluster had fewer N-insertions in productive TCRs, according to a later genetic analysis. Linkage disequilibrium might explain the correlated functional status among segregating V segments, but an unknown experimental factor could not be excluded. When HLA alleles, especially DR and DQ, strongly co-occurred, attributing TCR associations to individual alleles was difficult. A later analysis found that most CMV-associated TCR beta chains appeared HLA-restricted, with HLA associations seemingly driven largely by CMV exposure. In a later analysis, HLA-associated TCR beta chains were found to be more clonally expanded and to have lower generation probabilities than equally common non-associated chains. In a later analysis, 15,000 to 20,000 TCR beta sequences were associated with specific HLA alleles at a false discovery rate of 0.05. Immune exposure information for the cohort was limited to CMV serostatus. A further reported finding was that TCR beta sequences accurately predicted the HLA-A and HLA-B alleles for most subjects in the first cohort. HLA typing was unavailable for some donors at each locus, so association tests used only the typed subset. Sequencing depth was assumed to be roughly uniform across donors in the presence/absence analyses, though that assumption may not hold. A group of highly shared sequence variants was considered likely to be a technical artifact of the sequencing pipeline. The classifier was reported to diagnose cytomegalovirus status with high specificity and sensitivity in both the original cohort and the validation cohort. The earlier analysis of almost 600 of the donors excluded around 17 rarely observed V segments, including chromosome 9 orphons, because counts were too low. In this cohort, only TCR beta chains were sequenced, and detectable features were limited by the absence of alpha or paired-chain data. According to the authors, the approach could potentially be generalized to other disease states and immunological phenotypes. Because the 87-base-pair reads could not distinguish some IMGT-functional V segments, including TRBV6-2 and TRBV6-3, those segments were excluded. A few of the identified cytomegalovirus-associated TCR beta chains were confirmed in vitro to be specific for cytomegalovirus antigens.

Comment on this clone: The antigen this receptor binds is unknown. No per-base quality is available; no much larger clone lies one base away.

The cohort was made up of several hundred healthy bone marrow donors. At the time of sampling, all cohort members were nominally healthy, though unrecorded immune exposures were likely present. The donor was CMV seronegative and was included in the group of 352 seronegative cohort members. Each donor provided a peripheral blood sample, and peripheral blood mononuclear cells were used for TCR beta sequencing. The Qiagen DNeasy Blood Extraction Kit was used to extract genomic DNA from the blood cell samples. From the germline V gene, CDR1 is MGHRA and CDR2 is YSYEKL. There are 15 amino acids in the CDR3, from cysteine to phenylalanine inclusive. Of the read, only the CDR3 DNA is kept; its 45 bases are in frame from base 1. V and J lose 5 bases and 7 bases, and a span of 15 bases separates them. The protocol used for the library was the immunoSEQ multiplex PCR assay. A mixture of 60 forward primers for TCR Vbeta segments and 13 reverse primers for TCR Jbeta segments was used in the multiplex PCR. The CDR3 region of rearranged TCR beta genes was amplified from genomic DNA by a multiplex PCR assay. On the Illumina HiSeq System, the amplified TCR beta libraries were sequenced as 87-base-pair reads. The authors processed their data as follows. A later analysis tallied around 80 million unique TCR beta chains across the approximately 670 repertoires, and around 12 million of those chains were shared by two or more donors. Raw reads were error-corrected and collapsed into unique sequences by a nearest-neighbor algorithm in which closely related sequences were merged to remove PCR and sequencing errors. CDR3 sequences were aligned to IMGT reference sequences to assign V, D and J gene segments. For a sequence to be retained, at least a six-nucleotide match to both a V gene segment and a J gene segment was required. Rearrangements were called productive when the CDR3 lacked stop codons and stayed in frame with V and J; all others were non-productive. Following IMGT convention, CDR3 was defined as the stretch from the second conserved V-encoded cysteine to the conserved J-encoded phenylalanine. The earlier analysis of about 590 of the donors excluded sequences that lacked an unambiguous match to a single V gene segment. In an earlier analysis of several hundred of the donors, V segments were called functional above 56.7% productive rearrangements and were called segregating when the between-donor standard deviation exceeded 5%. A statistical classification framework was built to diagnose cytomegalovirus status from the catalog of TCR beta chain sequences. In a later analysis, TCR nucleotide sequences were compared against IMGT/GENE-DB human TR gene sequences so that V and J genes could be assigned. A later analysis assigned CDR3 sequences and most-parsimonious VDJ recombination scenarios with the TCRdist pipeline. In a later analysis, each TCR beta chain was defined by its CDR3 amino acid sequence together with its V-gene family, and reads without a unique V-gene family were excluded. As a way to deal with suspected cross-contamination and a sequencing artifact, a later analysis dropped 500 to 700 nucleotide sequences that were highly shared and had low generation probability. In a later analysis, a clonal expansion index for each public chain was calculated from normalized within-repertoire ranks of inferred template counts. In a later analysis, generation probabilities were computed with a VDJ recombination model fitted to out-of-frame rearrangements, and the resulting probabilities were checked against IGoR. A later analysis scored TCR-TCR, TCR-HLA and TCR-CMV co-occurrence with hypergeometric tests, applying a repertoire-size bias correction to TCR pairs. To estimate false discovery rates, a later analysis permuted the HLA or CMV assignments 20 times. A later analysis grouped co-occurring TCRs with DBSCAN, adding TCRdist sequence similarity when clustering within HLA-allele-positive subsets. For co-occurrence clustering, repertoires with fewer than 30,000 or more than 120,000 public chains were excluded, along with a handful of repertoires with anomalous nucleotide sharing. This immuneACCESS table, as held by TCRdb, lists in-frame sequences with V and J called but not all clones. Of the missing ones, under half trace to an unresolved V gene in checked studies; the others have no known cause. V and J calls and clone size are as listed in that table; D and trimming were resolved from the DNA. The sample table lists about 170,000 clones, over 75% of them with a count of one. The ten largest clones add up to approximately 2.4% of the sample.

The chain uses TRBV4-1 and TRBJ1-6; TRBD1 is possibly the D segment (6 matching bases). The sample consisted of PBMCs. The sequence was collected from a male donor in good health and CMV-seronegative. The base sequence is TGCGCCAGCAGCTACTACAGGGTAGGGAATTCACCCCTCCACTTT. Its protein product is CASSYYRVGNSPLHF.